This T cell receptor beta chain emerged from a study of immune heterogeneity within non-small cell lung tumors. Multiplex PCR amplified TCR beta CDR3 with 32 V and 13 J primers. TCRdb re-derived calls from the multiplex PCR reads in MiXCR, one entry per CDR3 protein. The profile covers over 3,500 distinct CDR3 sequences, with 20% to 25% appearing a single time and about 8.3% taken by the ten largest. This clonotype is deemed medium-sized. The antigen is not known. The CDR3 sequence is 15 residues long. Germline CDR1 is DFQATT and CDR2 is SNEGSKA (reference sequence). The V segment lost 4 bases and the J segment 4 bases; nucleotides outside the gene matches: 6. Bulk tumor genomic DNA served as template, at around 580 ng per sample. Several biopsies per primary tumor were taken during surgery, spaced as far apart as possible. Enrolled patients presented with newly diagnosed, previously untreated non-small cell lung cancer and underwent curative surgery.

Study-wide findings and caveats: Across individual patients, the high-frequency T-cell receptor beta clonotypes were largely distinct. Identical dominant CDR3 beta clonotypes recurred among a patient's tumor sites, alongside site-unique high-frequency clones.

The TCR originated in a man between 65 and 80 years old with non-small cell lung cancer. The sample was lung tumor tissue. J is TRBJ2-1 and V is TRBV20-1; 11 bases align to TRBD2. CDR3 amino acids: CSAKTGTSGYNEQFF. The CDR3 nucleotides are TGCAGTGCTAAGACGGGGACTAGCGGATACAATGAGCAGTTCTTC.